These 3 T cell receptor beta chains were all obtained from the same sample, sequenced in a study of T cell responses to AZD1222 COVID-19 vaccine. Data came from immunoSEQ multiplex PCR; TCRdb stores just in-frame clones and leaves some out. The data show 200,000 or so clones, 80% to 90% seen once. Material: peripheral blood, obtained on day 0 of AZD1222 vaccination. These receptors were collected from an adult in good health.

In regard to this clone: This sample also contains other DNA sequences that code for the same CDR3. This chain joins TRBV6-6 and TRBJ2-2; 9 nucleotides align to TRBD1. CDR1 MNHNY and CDR2 SVGAGI come from the germline V gene (reference sequence). The CDR3 contains 14 residues. V lost 8 bases and J lost 0; bases outside the gene matches: 1. CDR3 sequence (DNA): TGTGCCAGCCGGACAGGGGCGAACACCGGGGAGCTGTTTTTT. Translated: CASRTGANTGELFF.

The chain recombines TRBV7-2 with TRBJ1-2; a possible D gene is TRBD1 (6 bases). CDR3 size: 15 residues. Germline V CDR1 and CDR2: SGHTA, FQGNSA. V was clipped by 4 bases and J by 8 bases, with 20 bases between them. The CDR3 coding sequence is TGTGCCAGCAGCTCACAGGGAGCACCAAGCCAAGGCTACACCTTC. This encodes CASSSQGAPSQGYTF.

The V call is TRBV28, the J call TRBJ1-3, with a weak D call TRBD1 (5 bases). Per germline, CDR1 MDHEN and CDR2 SYDVKM. The CDR3 totals 14 residues. V dropped 10 bases and J dropped 1 base, with 14 bases sitting between them. CDR3 protein: CATTHGGSGNTIYF. The CDR3 DNA follows: TGTGCCACCACCCACGGGGGTTCTGGAAACACCATATATTTT.